The TCR beta chain described here comes from a study of blood T cell repertoires in COVID-19. Study as a whole: Samples of COVID-19 (acute and convalescent) were obtained from the United States, Italy and Spain.

Living in about 25 US areas, the participants were between roughly 18 and 90 years of age. Exposed volunteers were people who met a COVID-19 case within 2 weeks before study entry. Original analysis: By means of reference gene primer amplification, nucleated cell counts were estimated. Sequenced by immunoSEQ multiplex PCR; TCRdb stores in-frame clones only, minus some. V, J and clone size reflect that table, while D and trimming were determined from the DNA. The profile shows some 340,000 clones, 85% to 95% of them singletons. The sample taken for sequencing was PBMCs or T cells enriched from blood (not recorded which). The origin of this receptor is a young woman who had been exposed to COVID-19.

The CDR3 DNA reads as TGTGCCAGCAGCCCCGCCGTTTTCCGGACAGGGGTGGGTTCACCCCTCCACTTT. Translated, it gives CASSPAVFRTGVGSPLHF. V gene TRBV7-2 combines with J gene TRBJ1-6, with 9 positions matching TRBD1. Germline CDR1 and CDR2: SGHTA and FQGNSA. With V trimmed by 5 bases and J by 9 bases, 17 bases remained unmatched. The CDR3 is 18 residues long. Filled out from reference TRBV7-2 and TRBJ1-6, the complete variable domain reads GAGVSQSPSNKVTEKGKDVELRCDPISGHTALYWYRQSLGQGLEFLIYFQGNSAPDKSGLPSDRFSAERTGGSVSTLTIQRTQQEDSAVYLCASSPAVFRTGVGSPLHFGNGTRLTVT.